This TCR beta chain originates from a study of radiotherapy plus CTLA-4 blockade in lung cancer (dated by TCRdb to 2017 to 2018). Regarding the study in general: Objective responses occurred in about 20% of enrolled patients, and 30% to 35% achieved disease control. Findings and caveats that apply to the study as a whole: The strongest predictors of response, as reported, were early dynamic changes in blood T cell clones along with a rise in serum interferon-beta after radiation. After treatment with radiotherapy and ipilimumab, TCR clones that originated in tumors expanded in peripheral blood.

Libraries were prepared through the immunoSEQ multiplex PCR assay. Drawn from immuneACCESS, this table holds only the in-frame rearrangements with V and J called that TCRdb kept. Clones are partly lost; checked studies trace under half to an unresolved V gene and leave the rest unexplained. The sample records tens of thousands of clones, about four fifths of which are singletons. Clones ranked in the top ten supply 4% to 5% of the sample. Of note for this clone: Its antigen target is currently unknown. No per-base quality is available; no much larger clone lies one base away.

Focal radiation therapy combined with CTLA-4 blockade (ipilimumab) was tested in patients with chemo-refractory metastatic non-small-cell lung cancer. Including the terminal cysteine and phenylalanine, the CDR3 comprises 14 residues. This entry keeps only the CDR3 DNA: 42 bases, framed from base 1. V lost 6 bases and J lost 4 bases, and the count of bases not matched to a germline gene is 7. As encoded in the germline V gene (reference sequence), CDR1 is LNHNV while CDR2 is YYDKDF. Recombination linked TRBV15 to TRBJ1-2; 8 junctional bases match TRBD1. This TCR was sampled from a human donor with non-small cell lung cancer whose response to radiotherapy plus ipilimumab could not be evaluated. The sequencing used peripheral blood, collected from a patient treated with radiotherapy plus ipilimumab. The CDR3 has the sequence CATSPRTGSYGYTF. The bases read TGTGCCACCAGTCCCAGGACAGGGTCCTATGGCTACACCTTC.